The clone carrying this TCR beta chain came up once. V dropped 5 bases and J dropped 1; count of bases not matched to a gene: 4. Germline CDR1 reads SNHLY; CDR2 reads FYNNEI. CDR3 size: 14 residues. The data were taken from a study of control samples from healthy donors and cancer patients. TCRdb's table, derived via immunoSEQ multiplex PCR, lists solely in-frame clones and lacks some. The sample has more than 95,000 clones, around 87% seen once. Sequencing input: blood. This chain connects TRBV2 to TRBJ1-1; 7 bases align to TRBD1. This receptor was taken from a man aged 40-50 years in good health. The CDR3 DNA follows: TGTGCCAGCAGTCAGGGGGGCCGGAACACTGAAGCTTTCTTT. Translating it yields CASSQGGRNTEAFF.